One sample yielded the 23 T cell receptor beta chains listed below, sequenced in a study of blood T cells in healthy people across ages. Together with a sample-barcoded 5' primer, a J-beta primer mix was included in a second PCR lasting about 7 to 11 cycles. TCRdb called the 5' RACE reads again in MiXCR, with one record for every CDR3 protein. The profile covers 1.5 million to 2 million distinct CDR3 sequences, with 25% to 30% appearing a single time and roughly 8% taken by the ten largest. The source material was blood. The receptor set was obtained from a woman in her thirties in good health.

Remarks on this clonotype: Since a much larger clone is just one base distant, this may be a read error. The chain links TRBV9 to TRBJ2-5, with D perhaps matching TRBD1 or TRBD2 (5 bases each). The closer fit of TRBJ2-7 to the DNA end suggests the J call may be wrong. Germline V lookup: CDR1 SGDLS, CDR2 YYNGEE. The CDR3 is made up of 13 amino acids. CDR3 residues: CASSVNPRGEQYF. Here the CDR3 DNA reads TGTGCCAGCAGCGTTAACCCGAGGGGCGAGCAGTACTTC.

In this sample, this clonotype turned up many times. The genes are TRBV29-1 and TRBJ1-2; D possibly corresponds to TRBD1 (5 bases). The germline CDR1 and CDR2 sequences are SQVTM and ANQGSEA. V shed 7 bases and J shed 4 bases, with 16 bases lying between them. The CDR3 is 13 residues long. Here the CDR3 DNA reads TGCAGCGGCGGGGGTAAAGGATTCTATGGCTACACCTTC. Translating gives CSGGGKGFYGYTF.

CDR3 sequence: CASSLDPAGPRGNEQFF. As DNA, the CDR3 is TGTGCCAGCAGCCTAGATCCAGCGGGTCCGAGAGGGAATGAGCAGTTCTTC. This chain connects TRBV7-2 to TRBJ2-1; D perhaps matches TRBD2 (6 bases). The germline gives CDR1 SGHTA, CDR2 FQGNSA. V was shortened by 5 bases and J by 7 bases, with 24 bases between the two germline ends. This CDR3 comprises 17 residues.

The V and J genes are TRBV3-1 and TRBJ2-3, with D unresolved. CDR1 and CDR2 (germline): LGHDT, YNNKEL (reference sequence). The CDR3 runs to 13 residues. Trimming stripped 4 bases from V and 4 bases from J, with 9 bases between. The CDR3 region has the DNA TGTGCCAGCAGCCGGCGGAGCGCAGATACGCAGTATTTT. Protein product: CASSRRSADTQYF.

This clonotype was seen a single time. The V and J genes are TRBV20-1 and TRBJ2-1; D may be TRBD2 (5 bases). The CDR3 consists of 13 residues. Trimming left V 6 bases short and J 5 bases short, with 14 bases between. Germline CDR1 and CDR2: DFQATT and SNEGSKA (reference sequence). Here the CDR3 DNA reads TGCAGTGCAGGGAGACACCGAGACAATGAGCAGTTCTTC. Translated, it gives CSAGRHRDNEQFF.

The chain combines TRBV6-1 with TRBJ2-7; 8 nucleotides align to TRBD1. The CDR3 consists of 12 residues. The V gene's germline CDR1 is MNHNS and CDR2 SASEGT. V dropped 6 bases and J dropped 5; count of bases not matched to a gene: 3. This CDR3 reads CASRTGVDEQYF. In nucleotides, the CDR3 is TGTGCCAGCAGGACAGGGGTCGACGAGCAGTACTTC.

This clonotype was picked up many times. The rearrangement links TRBV20-1 to TRBJ2-7, with 7 bases aligning to TRBD1. CDR3 length: 14 residues. With V trimmed by 3 bases and J by 6 bases, 11 bases remained unmatched. Germline V CDR1 and CDR2: DFQATT, SNEGSKA (reference sequence). This CDR3 is CSASGQAGALEQYF. CDR3 in DNA: TGCAGTGCTAGTGGACAGGCTGGGGCTCTCGAGCAGTACTTC.

The sample holds many counts of this clonotype. The chain is built from TRBV9 and TRBJ2-1; 7 positions match TRBD2. The CDR3 sequence is 13 residues long. In germline, CDR1 is SGDLS, CDR2 YYNGEE. V shed 7 bases, J shed 10 bases, and the junction held 11 bases outside the gene matches. The CDR3 protein is CASGPPGRGEQFF. The CDR3 bases are TGTGCCAGCGGACCTCCAGGGCGGGGGGAGCAGTTCTTC.

The genes are TRBV3-1 and TRBJ2-2; 9 bases are a match to TRBD2. The germline gives CDR1 LGHDT, CDR2 YNNKEL (reference sequence). The CDR3 is 17 amino acids. V shed 0 bases, J shed 1 base, and the junction held 3 bases outside the gene matches. The CDR3 DNA is TGTGCCAGCAGCCAAGATCAAGCGGGGGGGAACACCGGGGAGCTGTTTTTT. Amino acids: CASSQDQAGGNTGELFF.

This clonotype was recorded a few times. The DNA of the CDR3 is TGTGCCAGCAGCGCTCCGGGACAGTGGTATTCACCCCTCCACTTT. Protein product: CASSAPGQWYSPLHF. The chain couples TRBV7-2 to TRBJ1-6; 7 nucleotides match TRBD1. Germline V gene data show CDR1 as SGHTA and CDR2 as FQGNSA. With V trimmed by 5 bases and J by 8 bases, 9 bases remained unmatched. The CDR3 totals 15 residues. The entire variable domain, with the rest obtained from reference TRBV7-2 and TRBJ1-6, is as follows: GAGVSQSPSNKVTEKGKDVELRCDPISGHTALYWYRQSLGQGLEFLIYFQGNSAPDKSGLPSDRFSAERTGGSVSTLTIQRTQQEDSAVYLCASSAPGQWYSPLHFGNGTRLTVT.

This clonotype occurred a few times. CDR3 amino acids: CASSGSLAGAVPYNEQFF. In nucleotides, the CDR3 is TGCGCCAGCAGCGGGAGTTTAGCGGGGGCTGTCCCCTACAATGAGCAGTTCTTC. The chain combines TRBV5-1 with TRBJ2-1, with TRBD2 identical over 9 bases. CDR3 size: 18 residues. CDR1 SGHRS and CDR2 YFSETQ come from the germline V gene. V was pared by 4 bases and J by 2 bases, with 13 bases of the junction left unmatched.

This clonotype has a handful of counts. This chain connects TRBV14 to TRBJ1-2; a weak D match, TRBD1 (5 bases). Trimming left V 1 base short and J 6 bases short, with 12 bases between. This CDR3 comprises 14 residues. Germline loops: CDR1 SGHDN, CDR2 FVKESK. CDR3 sequence reads: CASSQAGGRDGYTF. The CDR3, as DNA: TGTGCCAGCAGCCAAGCGGGGGGACGAGATGGCTACACCTTC.

Comment on this clonotype: Possible read error: a much larger clone is one base away. The V gene is TRBV10-2, the J gene TRBJ2-1; weak D call: TRBD1 (6 bases). Gene TRBJ2-7 matches the end of the DNA better, so the J call may be wrong. The CDR3 covers 15 residues. Germline CDR1 and CDR2: WSHSY and SAAADI. CDR3 region: CASSKTGTLSYEQYF. The DNA for the CDR3 is TGCGCCAGCAGTAAGACCGGGACACTTTCCTACGAGCAGTACTTC.

V usage is TRBV7-9 and J usage is TRBJ2-4; possibly TRBD1 or TRBD2 for D (6 bases each). The CDR3 covers 14 residues. Trimming stripped 2 bases from V and 13 bases from J, with 18 bases between. CDR1 and CDR2 (germline): SEHNR, FQNEAQ (reference sequence). CDR3 nucleotide sequence: TGTGCCAGCAGCTTAAATCGACAGGACTACAAGCAGTACTTC. Residues: CASSLNRQDYKQYF.

The chain has TRBV4-3 and TRBJ2-5; 7 nucleotides align to TRBD2. The CDR3 consists of 16 residues. V was pared by 1 base and J by 11 bases, with 16 bases of the junction left unmatched. CDR1 LGHNA and CDR2 YSLEER come from the germline V gene. The CDR3 spells CASSQGPAGKNNEQYF. CDR3 nucleotide sequence: TGCGCCAGCAGCCAAGGGCCAGCGGGAAAGAACAATGAGCAGTACTTC.

This sequence joins TRBV5-1 and TRBJ1-4; perhaps TRBD1 as D (6 bases). The CDR3 sequence is 15 residues long. Germline lookup yields CDR1 SGHRS and CDR2 YFSETQ. V gave up 7 bases and J gave up 0 bases, with 13 bases separating them. This CDR3 reads CASFTGTATNEKLFF. The CDR3 nucleotides are TGCGCCAGCTTTACAGGGACGGCAACTAATGAAAAACTGTTTTTT.

This clonotype was observed a few times. The chain recombines TRBV12-3 or TRBV12-4 with TRBJ2-1; weak D call: TRBD2 (5 bases). The V and J ends lost 7 bases and 7 bases respectively, with 20 bases between them. The CDR3 consists of 15 residues. CDR3 nucleotide sequence: TGTGCCAGCACCGCCCTGGACTGGCCACGTAATGAGCAGTTCTTC. Amino acids: CASTALDWPRNEQFF.

A few counts support this clonotype. The rearrangement links TRBV12-3 or TRBV12-4 to TRBJ1-3; D remains unclear. CDR3 length: 14 amino acids. The V gene lost 7 bases and the J gene lost 0 bases, with 10 bases spanning the gap. The CDR3 here is CASNMDPSGNTIYF. The CDR3 DNA is TGTGCCAGCAATATGGACCCCTCTGGAAACACCATATATTTT.

This clonotype was detected ten times or more. The chain is built from TRBV29-1 and TRBJ2-4; D is possibly TRBD1 (6 bases). Trimming took off 6 bases at V and 3 bases at J, with 18 bases between the two ends. CDR1 is SQVTM, CDR2 ANQGSEA, per germline. The CDR3 is made up of 15 amino acids. Written as DNA, the CDR3 is TGCAGCGTCGGACAGAGGATCCTAGGCAAAAACATTCAGTACTTC. Its protein product is CSVGQRILGKNIQYF.

Concerning this clonotype itself: A much larger clone differs by one base, so this may be a read error. The V and J genes are TRBV10-2 and TRBJ2-5; TRBD2 matches at 10 bases. Judging by the DNA end, TRBJ2-1 fits better; the J call may be wrong. The CDR3 loop spans 16 amino acids. Germline CDR1 and CDR2: WSHSY and SAAADI. The CDR3 region has the DNA TGCGCCAGCAGTGAGTCTAGCGGGGGGTCCCAAGAGACCCAGTTCTTC. This sequence encodes CASSESSGGSQETQFF.

This clonotype appeared a few times. The gene calls are TRBV5-1 and TRBJ2-3; D unclear. Germline CDR1 SGHRS, CDR2 YFSETQ. The CDR3 contains 11 residues. Trimming cost V 6 bases and J 4 bases, with 6 bases left between them. DNA of the CDR3: TGCGCCAGCATGTCTTCAGATACGCAGTATTTT. Its translation: CASMSSDTQYF.

This clonotype turned up a few times. The chain is built from TRBV7-2 and TRBJ1-4, with 7 bases identical to TRBD1. Germline CDR1 is SGHTA and CDR2 is FQGNSA. The CDR3 extends over 15 amino acids. Unmatched junction bases numbered 3, after V lost 1 base and J lost 4 bases. The CDR3: CASSLEQGSNEKLFF. The CDR3, as DNA: TGTGCCAGCAGCTTAGAACAGGGGAGTAATGAAAAACTGTTTTTT. Filled out from reference TRBV7-2 and TRBJ1-4, the complete variable domain reads GAGVSQSPSNKVTEKGKDVELRCDPISGHTALYWYRQSLGQGLEFLIYFQGNSAPDKSGLPSDRFSAERTGGSVSTLTIQRTQQEDSAVYLCASSLEQGSNEKLFFGSGTQLSVL.

This clonotype was observed once. J is TRBJ1-5 and V is TRBV6-6; D is unresolved. The CDR3 is 14 amino acids. CDR1 is MNHNY and CDR2 is SVGAGI in the germline V gene (reference sequence). Trimming removed 2 bases from V and 1 base from J, with 6 bases in between. DNA for the CDR3: TGTGCCAGCAGTTACATGGACAGCAATCAGCCCCAGCATTTT. Protein: CASSYMDSNQPQHF.